This TCR beta chain originates from a study of beta chain features in type 1 diabetes. Study overall: Investigators examined under 140 million sorted cells across all samples.

What was sequenced were expressed TCRB transcripts, since all of the isolated RNA had been reverse transcribed. Data came from immunoSEQ multiplex PCR; TCRdb stores just in-frame clones and leaves some out. This table has about 400,000 clones, approximately 12% appearing once. V shed 4 bases and J 6 bases; nucleotides not matched to a gene: 2. The CDR3 totals 15 residues. Germline assignment: CDR1 LNHDA and CDR2 SQIVND (reference sequence). The source material was naive CD4+ T cells from blood. The chain carries TRBV19 and TRBJ1-6, with 11 bases fitting TRBD1. The clonotype comes from a young man in good health. CDR3 nucleotides: TGTGCCAGTAGTACGGGACAGGGGGGTAATTCACCCCTCCACTTT. The encoded protein is CASSTGQGGNSPLHF.